This T cell receptor beta chain was sequenced during a study of post-analysis software for immune sequencing data. Study-wide context: Relapsing-remitting, secondary progressive and progressive-relapsing multiple sclerosis courses were included.

A remark on this clonotype: Its antigen is not identified.

cDNA libraries of TCR beta carried unique molecular identifiers. Researchers reported about 500,000 cDNA molecules coming from roughly 0.93 to 9.6 million T cells. TCRdb re-analysed the PCR reads in MiXCR, keeping a single row per CDR3 protein. The table lists about 190,000 distinct CDR3 sequences, over 25% of them singletons. Notes on the study in general: By F measure, strong co-clustering occurred among samples prepared in the same batch. People with multiple sclerosis had a significantly lower normalized Chao1 diversity than controls did.

What was sequenced was blood. This TCR was sampled from a girl aged 2 to 17 with multiple sclerosis.

The CDR3 region is CASSLKTGAHGYTF. DNA for the CDR3: TGTGCCAGCAGTCTAAAGACAGGGGCCCATGGCTACACCTTC. The gene calls are TRBV28 and TRBJ1-2, with 8 bases fitting TRBD1. This CDR3 contains 14 residues. Per germline, CDR1 MDHEN and CDR2 SYDVKM. J gave up 6 bases and V 5 bases, and 8 bases lay outside the gene matches.